The 11 T cell receptor beta chains below all came from one sample that was sequenced in a study of cytomegalovirus exposure and HLA in healthy donors. This PCR relied on a set of 60 Vbeta primers and 13 Jbeta primers. TCRdb's table, derived via immunoSEQ multiplex PCR, lists solely in-frame clones and lacks some. The sample has under 150,000 clones, around 70% seen once; the top ten hold 2.1%. The specimen sequenced was PBMCs. The receptor source for this set is a man between 40 and 49 years old in good health and CMV-seronegative.

This clone was counted a few times. The chain employs TRBV9 and TRBJ1-2, with 9 bases matching TRBD1. J was trimmed by 3 bases and V by 3 bases; bases with no gene match: 3. The CDR3 extends over 14 amino acids. The V gene's germline CDR1 is SGDLS and CDR2 YYNGEE. In nucleotides, the CDR3 is TGTGCCAGCAGCGCGACAGGGGGGTACTATGGCTACACCTTC. Translated: CASSATGGYYGYTF.

This chain links TRBV5-1 with TRBJ2-3; 7 bases align to TRBD2. CDR1 SGHRS and CDR2 YFSETQ come from the germline V gene. The CDR3 extends over 14 amino acids. The ends lost 5 bases at V and 0 bases at J; junction bases unmatched: 3. The CDR3 bases are TGCGCCAGCAGGACGGGGGGAAGCACAGATACGCAGTATTTT. Protein sequence: CASRTGGSTDTQYF.

This clone was observed a few times. The rearrangement uses TRBV11-2 and TRBJ2-7; D gene ambiguous. Looked up from germline, CDR1 is SGHAT and CDR2 is FQNNGV. Trimming left V 1 base short and J 5 bases short, with 9 bases between. The CDR3 consists of 13 residues. CDR3 sequence: CASSLAQSNEQYF. The CDR3 DNA reads as TGTGCCAGCAGCTTAGCACAGTCGAACGAGCAGTACTTC.

This chain links TRBV6-5 with TRBJ2-2; 7 bases align to TRBD2. Trimming cost V 0 bases and J 6 bases; bases outside gene matches: 1. The CDR3 is 14 amino acids. In germline, CDR1 is MNHEY, CDR2 SVGAGI. CDR3 in amino acids: CASSYSGGAGELFF. CDR3 in DNA: TGTGCCAGCAGTTACTCTGGGGGGGCCGGGGAGCTGTTTTTT.

The J gene is TRBJ2-7, the V gene TRBV6-5, with 9 bases identical to TRBD2. The CDR3 contains 15 residues. Trimming at V came to 5 bases and at J to 4 bases, leaving 9 bases not matched to a gene. Germline CDR1 MNHEY, CDR2 SVGAGI. CDR3 sequence: CASSKLAGSSYEQYF. In DNA form, the CDR3 reads TGTGCCAGCAGTAAGCTAGCGGGGTCCTCTTACGAGCAGTACTTC.

V gene TRBV9 combines with J gene TRBJ2-6; perhaps TRBD2 as D (5 bases). CDR3 length equals 16 residues. Deletions cut 3 bases from V and 4 bases from J, with 14 bases between. Germline CDR1 is SGDLS and CDR2 is YYNGEE. The CDR3 loop is CASSGARVAGANVLTF. As DNA, the CDR3 is TGTGCCAGCAGCGGGGCGCGGGTGGCGGGGGCCAACGTCCTGACTTTC. Based on the CDR3 plus reference TRBV9 and TRBJ2-6, the full variable domain is DSGVTQTPKHLITATGQRVTLRCSPRSGDLSVYWYQQSLDQGLQFLIQYYNGEERAKGNILERFSAQQFPDLHSELNLSSLELGDSALYFCASSGARVAGANVLTFGAGSRLTVL.

The genes are TRBV28 and TRBJ2-3, with TRBD2 matching 9 bases. The germline V gene has CDR1 MDHEN and CDR2 SYDVKM. There are 15 residues in the CDR3. J gave up 1 base and V 5 bases, and 4 bases lay outside the gene matches. CDR3 nucleotides: TGTGCCAGCAGTCCCCGGACTAGCGGCACAGATACGCAGTATTTT. Translation: CASSPRTSGTDTQYF.

CDR3 sequence: CASSQGQGVKTQYF. The DNA for the CDR3 is TGCGCCAGCAGCCAGGGCCAGGGGGTAAAGACCCAGTACTTC. This chain joins TRBV5-1 and TRBJ2-5; 7 bases agree with TRBD1. The CDR3 has 14 residues. V gave up 4 bases and J gave up 6 bases; unmatched junction bases: 9. Germline V CDR1 and CDR2: SGHRS, YFSETQ.

The J gene is TRBJ2-7, the V gene TRBV7-9, with a possible D match to TRBD1 (6 bases). The CDR3 totals 16 residues. The V gene's germline CDR1 is SEHNR and CDR2 FQNEAQ (reference sequence). The V end lost 0 bases, the J end lost 2 bases, and 14 bases lay between the germline ends. The CDR3 loop reads CASSLALTGQAYEQYF. CDR3 DNA: TGTGCCAGCAGCTTAGCCCTGACGGGACAAGCCTACGAGCAGTACTTC.

The CDR3 sequence: CASSPTRGLAGSPAYEQYF. CDR3 DNA sequence: TGTGCCAGCAGTCCCACTCGGGGACTAGCGGGAAGTCCCGCCTACGAGCAGTACTTC. V gene TRBV28 combines with J gene TRBJ2-7; 13 bases line up with TRBD2. V lost 5 bases and J lost 2; bases outside the gene matches: 15. In germline, CDR1 is MDHEN, CDR2 SYDVKM. This CDR3 contains 19 residues.

This clone was found once. This CDR3 is CASSPPPRGGDQTQYF. The CDR3 coding sequence is TGTGCCAGCAGTCCACCCCCCCGGGGAGGCGACCAGACCCAGTACTTC. This chain uses TRBV6-6 with TRBJ2-5; D possibly corresponds to TRBD2 (6 bases). The germline V and J ends were trimmed by 5 bases and 6 bases, with 22 bases remaining between them. Germline CDR1 and CDR2: MNHNY and SVGAGI (reference sequence). The CDR3 totals 16 residues.